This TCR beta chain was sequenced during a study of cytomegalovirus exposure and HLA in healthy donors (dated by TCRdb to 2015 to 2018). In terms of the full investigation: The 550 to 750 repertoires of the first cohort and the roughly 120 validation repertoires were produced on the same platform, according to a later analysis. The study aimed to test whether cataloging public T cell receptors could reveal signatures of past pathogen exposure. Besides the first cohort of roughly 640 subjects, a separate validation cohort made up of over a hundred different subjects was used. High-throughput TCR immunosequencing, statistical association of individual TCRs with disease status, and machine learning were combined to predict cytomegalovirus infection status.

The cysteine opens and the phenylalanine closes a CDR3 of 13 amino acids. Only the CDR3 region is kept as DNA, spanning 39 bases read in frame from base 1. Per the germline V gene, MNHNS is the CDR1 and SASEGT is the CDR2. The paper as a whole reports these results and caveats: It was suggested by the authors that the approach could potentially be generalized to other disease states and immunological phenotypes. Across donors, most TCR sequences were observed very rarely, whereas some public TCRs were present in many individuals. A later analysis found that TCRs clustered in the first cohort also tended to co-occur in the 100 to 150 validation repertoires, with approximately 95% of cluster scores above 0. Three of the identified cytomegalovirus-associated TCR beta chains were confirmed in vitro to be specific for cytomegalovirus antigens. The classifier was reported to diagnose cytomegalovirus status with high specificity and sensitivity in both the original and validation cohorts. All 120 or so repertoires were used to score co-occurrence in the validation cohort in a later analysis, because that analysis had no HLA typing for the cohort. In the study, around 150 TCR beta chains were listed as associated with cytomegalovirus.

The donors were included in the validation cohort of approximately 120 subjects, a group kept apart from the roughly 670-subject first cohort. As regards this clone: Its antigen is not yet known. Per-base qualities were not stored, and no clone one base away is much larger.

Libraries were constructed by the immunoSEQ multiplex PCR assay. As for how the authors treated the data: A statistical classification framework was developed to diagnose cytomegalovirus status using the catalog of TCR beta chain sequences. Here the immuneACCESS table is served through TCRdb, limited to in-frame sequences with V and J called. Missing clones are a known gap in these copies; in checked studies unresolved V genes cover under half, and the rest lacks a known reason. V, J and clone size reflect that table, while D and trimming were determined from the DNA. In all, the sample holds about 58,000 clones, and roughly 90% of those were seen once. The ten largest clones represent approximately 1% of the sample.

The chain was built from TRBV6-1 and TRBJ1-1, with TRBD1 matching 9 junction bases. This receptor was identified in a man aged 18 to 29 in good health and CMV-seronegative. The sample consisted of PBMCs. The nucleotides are TGTGCTGTAGGGACAGGGTTTGTCACTGAAGCTTTCTTT. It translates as CAVGTGFVTEAFF.